This T cell receptor (beta chain) was sequenced for a study of T cell responses to AZD1222 COVID-19 vaccine. Study results and limitations: White British ancestry dominated among donors, who included more females, and clonal diversity was possibly underestimated. Vaccine-associated CD4 TCRs spanned spike, dominant at 160-218 and 743-854.

Using immunoSEQ multiplex PCR, the repertoire was profiled, and TCRdb retains in-frame clones only, with some absent. The table has 110,000 or so clones, 75% to 95% seen once. The count of this clone is one. Its specificity is not known. This CDR3 is 16 amino acids long. V lost 6 bases, J lost 2 bases, and 13 bases stayed unmatched. Per germline, CDR1 SGHNT and CDR2 YYREEE (reference sequence). Here the sequenced sample was peripheral blood, taken 28 days after the second dose of the MenACWY control vaccine. V usage is TRBV5-4 and J usage is TRBJ2-5; 7 bases map to TRBD2. This receptor was obtained from an adult who received the MenACWY meningococcal vaccine as a control. CDR3 in DNA: TGTGCCAGCAAATGGGCCGGGAGCGGGGCACAAGAGACCCAGTACTTC. This encodes CASKWAGSGAQETQYF.